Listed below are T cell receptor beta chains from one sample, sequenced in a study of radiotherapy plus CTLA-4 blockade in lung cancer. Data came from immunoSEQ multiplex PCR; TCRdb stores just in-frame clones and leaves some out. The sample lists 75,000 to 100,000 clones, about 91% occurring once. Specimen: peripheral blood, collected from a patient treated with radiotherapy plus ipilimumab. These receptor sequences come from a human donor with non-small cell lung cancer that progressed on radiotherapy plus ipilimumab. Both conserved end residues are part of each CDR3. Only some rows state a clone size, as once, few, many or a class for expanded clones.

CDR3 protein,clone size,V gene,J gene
CATGDRHGSPLHF,-,TRBV15,TRBJ1-6
CASSLVMAGVNYNEQFF,-,TRBV7-9,TRBJ2-1
CASSHTRPEGGEQYF,few,TRBV7-9,TRBJ2-7
CASSPMGNTEAFF,-,TRBV6-6,TRBJ1-1
CASSLLAPGVNEQFF,-,TRBV5-6,TRBJ2-1
CASKGGGLEGQFF,-,TRBV19,TRBJ2-1
CASSLKQGGSTGELFF,-,TRBV4-2,TRBJ2-2
CASSSTGVDYGYTF,-,TRBV6-6,TRBJ1-2
CASSYSSAPPYEQYF,-,TRBV6-5,TRBJ2-7
CASSTSDRANTEAFF,-,TRBV19,TRBJ1-1
CASRQGAEDTQYF,-,TRBV27,TRBJ2-3
CASSPTGAQGNIQYF,-,TRBV5-4,TRBJ2-4
CASSVKPDTEAFF,-,TRBV19,TRBJ1-1
CASSFLGQGAYEQYF,-,TRBV6-6,TRBJ2-7
CASSFVQGREKLFF,-,TRBV6-5,TRBJ1-4
CASSPGFAAMNTEAFF,-,TRBV27,TRBJ1-1
CASSPPGVNTEAFF,-,TRBV27,TRBJ1-1
CASRSGSSGQETQYF,-,TRBV19,TRBJ2-5
CAWSMNTEAFF,-,TRBV30,TRBJ1-1
CASSYMGANTGELFF,-,TRBV6-5,TRBJ2-2
CASSRRTSGGSYNEQFF,once,TRBV19,TRBJ2-1
CASSLVGTDTQYF,-,TRBV5-1,TRBJ2-3
CASSVSAAANTGELFF,-,TRBV9,TRBJ2-2
CASRVRDLPYEQYF,-,TRBV11-2,TRBJ2-7
CASRPGGPGANVLTF,-,TRBV5-4,TRBJ2-6
CASSPRTVLNTDTQYF,-,TRBV5-1,TRBJ2-3
CSVEGGRRSSTEAFF,-,TRBV29-1,TRBJ1-1
CASSRDRAYNEQFF,-,TRBV5-4,TRBJ2-1
CASSPKQGPETQYF,-,TRBV5-1,TRBJ2-5
CASAPLRTYEQYF,once,TRBV27,TRBJ2-7
CAWIGTSGVTGELFF,-,TRBV30,TRBJ2-2
CASSSRGTSGRANEQFF,-,TRBV5-1,TRBJ2-1
CASSWAGTPTYFYGYTF,-,TRBV5-4,TRBJ1-2
CASTTGQENEQYF,-,TRBV28,TRBJ2-7
CASSLSGGPGHTIYF,-,TRBV11-2,TRBJ1-3
CASSPQQEGNTIYF,-,TRBV18,TRBJ1-3
CASSRDRASEAFF,-,TRBV19,TRBJ1-1
CASGLGQSNTEAFF,-,TRBV12-5,TRBJ1-1
CASSLISGTSGSRPDTQYF,-,TRBV5-1,TRBJ2-3
CASSPDSYYNEQFF,once,TRBV18,TRBJ2-1
CASSWRQGGSYEQYF,-,TRBV11-1,TRBJ2-7
CASTLTGFNVAEAFF,once,TRBV10-2,TRBJ1-1
CASSYEQFF,-,TRBV6-1,TRBJ2-1
CASWTPGYEQYF,-,TRBV6-1,TRBJ2-7
CASSTREGDNQPQHF,few,TRBV4-1,TRBJ1-5
CATSRVRNNEQFF,-,TRBV15,TRBJ2-1